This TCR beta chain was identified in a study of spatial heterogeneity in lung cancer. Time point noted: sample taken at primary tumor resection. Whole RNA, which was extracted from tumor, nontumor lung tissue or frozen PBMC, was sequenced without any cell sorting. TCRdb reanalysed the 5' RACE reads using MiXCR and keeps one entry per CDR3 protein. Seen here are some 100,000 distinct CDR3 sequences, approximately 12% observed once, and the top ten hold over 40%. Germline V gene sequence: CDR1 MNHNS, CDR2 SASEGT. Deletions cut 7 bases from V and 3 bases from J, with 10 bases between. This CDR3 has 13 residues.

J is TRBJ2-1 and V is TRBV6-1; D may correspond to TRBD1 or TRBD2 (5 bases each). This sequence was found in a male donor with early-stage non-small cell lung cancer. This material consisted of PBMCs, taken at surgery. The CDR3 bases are TGTGCCAGCACCCGAGGGGACTACAATGAGCAGTTCTTC. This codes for CASTRGDYNEQFF.